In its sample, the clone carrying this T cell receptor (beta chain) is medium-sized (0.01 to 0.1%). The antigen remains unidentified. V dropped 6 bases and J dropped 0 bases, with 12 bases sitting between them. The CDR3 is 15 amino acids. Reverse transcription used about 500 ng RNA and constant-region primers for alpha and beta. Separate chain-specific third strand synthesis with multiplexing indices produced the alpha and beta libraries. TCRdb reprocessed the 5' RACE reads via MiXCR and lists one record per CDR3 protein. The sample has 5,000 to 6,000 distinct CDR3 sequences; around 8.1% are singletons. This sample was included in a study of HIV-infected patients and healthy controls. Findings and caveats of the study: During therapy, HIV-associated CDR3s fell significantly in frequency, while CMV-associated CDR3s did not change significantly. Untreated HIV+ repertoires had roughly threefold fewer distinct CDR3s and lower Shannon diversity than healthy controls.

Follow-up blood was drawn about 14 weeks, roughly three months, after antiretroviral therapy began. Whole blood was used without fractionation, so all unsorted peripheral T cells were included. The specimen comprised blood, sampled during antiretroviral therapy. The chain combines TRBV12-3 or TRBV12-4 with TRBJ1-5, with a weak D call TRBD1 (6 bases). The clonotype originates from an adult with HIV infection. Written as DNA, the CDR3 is TGTGCCAGCAGCTGGGGGCAGGTTAGCAATCAGCCCCAGCATTTT. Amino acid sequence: CASSWGQVSNQPQHF.